This T cell receptor beta chain was found in a study of esophageal squamous cell carcinoma under preoperative chemotherapy. Time point of the sample: after preoperative PTX-NDP chemotherapy. Germline-derived CDR1 and CDR2 are SGHVS and FQNEAQ. This CDR3 contains 16 residues. TCRdb reprocessed the PCR reads with MiXCR, giving one entry per CDR3 protein. In the table there are roughly 30,000 distinct CDR3 sequences, 52% of which are singletons. The chain combines TRBV7-8 with TRBJ2-3, with D perhaps matching TRBD1 (5 bases). The J call may be incorrect, as the DNA end agrees better with TRBJ2-7. The TCR sequence derives from a human donor with esophageal squamous cell carcinoma. The donor label of this sample is uncertain. Sample collection occurred from a patient given preoperative chemotherapy. The DNA of the CDR3 is TGTGCCAGCAGCAACCTGGGGCTGTGGGCCGGAGATACGCAGTACTTC. Amino acids: CASSNLGLWAGDTQYF.